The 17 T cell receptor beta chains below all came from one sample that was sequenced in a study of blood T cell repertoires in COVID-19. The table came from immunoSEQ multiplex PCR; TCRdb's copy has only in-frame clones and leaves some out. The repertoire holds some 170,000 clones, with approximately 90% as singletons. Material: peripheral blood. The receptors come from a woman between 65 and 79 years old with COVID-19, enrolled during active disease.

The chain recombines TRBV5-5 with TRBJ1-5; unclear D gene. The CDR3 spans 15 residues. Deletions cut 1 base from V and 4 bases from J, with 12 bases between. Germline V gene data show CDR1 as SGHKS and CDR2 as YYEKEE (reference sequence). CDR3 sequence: CASSLTQQRNQPQHF. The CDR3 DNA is TGTGCCAGCAGCTTGACCCAGCAGAGGAATCAGCCCCAGCATTTT. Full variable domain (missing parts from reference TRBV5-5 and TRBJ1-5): DAGVTQSPTHLIKTRGQQVTLRCSPISGHKSVSWYQQVLGQGPQFIFQYYEKEERGRGNFPDRFSARQFPNYSSELNVNALLLGDSALYLCASSLTQQRNQPQHFGDGTRLSIL.

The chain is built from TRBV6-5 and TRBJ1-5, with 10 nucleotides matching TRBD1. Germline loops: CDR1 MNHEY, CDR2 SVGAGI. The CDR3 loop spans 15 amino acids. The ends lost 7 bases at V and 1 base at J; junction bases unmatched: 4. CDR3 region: CASIRQGASNQPQHF. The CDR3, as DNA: TGTGCCAGCATCCGACAGGGGGCGAGCAATCAGCCCCAGCATTTT.

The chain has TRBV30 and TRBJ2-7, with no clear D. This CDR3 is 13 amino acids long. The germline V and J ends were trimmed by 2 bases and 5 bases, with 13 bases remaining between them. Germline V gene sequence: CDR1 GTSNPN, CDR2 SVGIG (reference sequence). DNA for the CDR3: TGTGCCTGGAGTCCCCTAGGCCCTAACGAGCAGTACTTC. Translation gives CAWSPLGPNEQYF.

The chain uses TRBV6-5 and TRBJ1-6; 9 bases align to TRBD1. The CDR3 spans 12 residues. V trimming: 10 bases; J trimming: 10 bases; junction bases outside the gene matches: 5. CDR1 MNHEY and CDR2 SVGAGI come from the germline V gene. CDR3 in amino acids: CAIRTGVSPLHF. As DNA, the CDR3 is TGTGCCATAAGGACAGGGGTGTCACCCCTCCACTTT.

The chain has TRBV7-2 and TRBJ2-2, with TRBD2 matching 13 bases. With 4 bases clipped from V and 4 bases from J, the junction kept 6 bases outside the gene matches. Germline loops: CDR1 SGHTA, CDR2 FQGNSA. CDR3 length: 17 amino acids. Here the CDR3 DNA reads TGTGCCAGCAGCTCCCGGACTAGCGGGAGAGGCACCGGGGAGCTGTTTTTT. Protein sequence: CASSSRTSGRGTGELFF.

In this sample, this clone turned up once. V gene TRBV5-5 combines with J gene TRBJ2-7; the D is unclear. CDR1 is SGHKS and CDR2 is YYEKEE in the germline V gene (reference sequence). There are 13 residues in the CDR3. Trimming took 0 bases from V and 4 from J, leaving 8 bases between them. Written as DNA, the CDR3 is TGTGCCAGCAGCTTGGCCGTGGCTTACGAGCAGTACTTC. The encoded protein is CASSLAVAYEQYF. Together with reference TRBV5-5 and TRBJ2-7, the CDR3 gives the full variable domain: DAGVTQSPTHLIKTRGQQVTLRCSPISGHKSVSWYQQVLGQGPQFIFQYYEKEERGRGNFPDRFSARQFPNYSSELNVNALLLGDSALYLCASSLAVAYEQYFGPGTRLTVT.

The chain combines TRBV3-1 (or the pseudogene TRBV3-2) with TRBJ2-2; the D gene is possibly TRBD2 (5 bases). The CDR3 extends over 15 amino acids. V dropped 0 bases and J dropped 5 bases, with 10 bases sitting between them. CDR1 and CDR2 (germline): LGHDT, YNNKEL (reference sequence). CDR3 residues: CASSQDSARTGELFF. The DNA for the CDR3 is TGTGCCAGCAGCCAAGATAGCGCGAGGACCGGGGAGCTGTTTTTT.

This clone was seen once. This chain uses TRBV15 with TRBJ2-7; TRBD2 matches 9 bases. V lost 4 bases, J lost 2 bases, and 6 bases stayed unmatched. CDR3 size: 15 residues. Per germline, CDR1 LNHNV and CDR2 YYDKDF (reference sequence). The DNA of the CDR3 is TGTGCCACCAGCAAGGGGGGCGGGAGGGCCTACGAGCAGTACTTC. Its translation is CATSKGGGRAYEQYF.

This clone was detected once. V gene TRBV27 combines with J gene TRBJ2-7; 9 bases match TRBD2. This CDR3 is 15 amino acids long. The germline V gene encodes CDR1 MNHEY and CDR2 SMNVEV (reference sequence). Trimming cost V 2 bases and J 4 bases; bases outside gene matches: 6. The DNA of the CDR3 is TGTGCCAGCAGTTTACGCGGGAGGGCCGGGTACGAGCAGTACTTC. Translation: CASSLRGRAGYEQYF.

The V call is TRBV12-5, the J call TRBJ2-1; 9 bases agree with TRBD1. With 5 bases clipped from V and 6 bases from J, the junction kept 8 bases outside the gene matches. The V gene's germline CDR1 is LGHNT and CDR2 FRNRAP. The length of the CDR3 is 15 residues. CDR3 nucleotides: TGTGCTAGTGGTGCTTCCGGGACAGGGTTCAATGAGCAGTTCTTC. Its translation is CASGASGTGFNEQFF. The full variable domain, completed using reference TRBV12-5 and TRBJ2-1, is DARVTQTPRHKVTEMGQEVTMRCQPILGHNTVFWYRQTMMQGLELLAYFRNRAPLDDSGMPKDRFSAEMPDATLATLKIQPSEPRDSAVYFCASGASGTGFNEQFFGPGTRLTVL.

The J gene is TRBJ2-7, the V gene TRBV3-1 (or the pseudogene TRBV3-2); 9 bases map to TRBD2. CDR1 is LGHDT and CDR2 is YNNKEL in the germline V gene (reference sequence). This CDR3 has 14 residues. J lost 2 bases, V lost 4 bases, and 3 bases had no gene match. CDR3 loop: CASSPVAGAYEQYF. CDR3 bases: TGTGCCAGCAGCCCAGTAGCGGGGGCCTACGAGCAGTACTTC.

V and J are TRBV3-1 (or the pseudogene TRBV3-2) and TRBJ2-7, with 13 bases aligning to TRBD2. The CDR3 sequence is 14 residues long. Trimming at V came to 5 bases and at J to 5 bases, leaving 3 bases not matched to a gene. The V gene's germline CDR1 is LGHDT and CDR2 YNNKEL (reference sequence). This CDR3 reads CASSAGTSGNEQYF. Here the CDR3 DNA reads TGTGCCAGCAGCGCCGGGACTAGCGGGAACGAGCAGTACTTC.

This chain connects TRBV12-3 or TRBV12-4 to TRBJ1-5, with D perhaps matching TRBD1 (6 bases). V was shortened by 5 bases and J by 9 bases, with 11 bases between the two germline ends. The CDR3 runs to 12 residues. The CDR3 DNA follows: TGTGCCAGCAGTGAGGGGGAGGGGCCCCAGCATTTT. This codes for CASSEGEGPQHF.

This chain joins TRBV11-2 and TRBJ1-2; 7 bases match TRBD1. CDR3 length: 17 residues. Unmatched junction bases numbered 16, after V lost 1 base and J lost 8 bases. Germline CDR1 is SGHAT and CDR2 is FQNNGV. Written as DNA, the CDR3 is TGTGCCAGCAGCTTAGTATGGGACAGTAGGGACTCGGGGGGCTACACCTTC. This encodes CASSLVWDSRDSGGYTF. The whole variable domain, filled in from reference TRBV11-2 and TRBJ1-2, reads EAGVAQSPRYKIIEKRQSVAFWCNPISGHATLYWYQQILGQGPKLLIQFQNNGVVDDSQLPKDRFSAERLKGVDSTLKIQPAKLEDSAVYLCASSLVWDSRDSGGYTFGSGTRLTVV.

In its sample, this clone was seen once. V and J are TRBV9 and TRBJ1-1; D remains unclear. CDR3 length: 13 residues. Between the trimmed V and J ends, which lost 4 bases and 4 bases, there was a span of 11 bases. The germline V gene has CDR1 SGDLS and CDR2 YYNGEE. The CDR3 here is CASSFGLTTEAFF. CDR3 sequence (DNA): TGTGCCAGCAGCTTCGGACTGACCACTGAAGCTTTCTTT.

CDR3 in amino acids: CASSRRESGNTIYF. As DNA, the CDR3 is TGTGCCAGCTCACGCAGGGAATCTGGAAACACCATATATTTT. The V gene is TRBV18, the J gene TRBJ1-3; possible D gene TRBD1, 5 bases. This CDR3 is 14 amino acids long. V lost 4 bases and J lost 1, with 8 bases in between. CDR1 and CDR2 (germline): KGHSH, LQKENI.

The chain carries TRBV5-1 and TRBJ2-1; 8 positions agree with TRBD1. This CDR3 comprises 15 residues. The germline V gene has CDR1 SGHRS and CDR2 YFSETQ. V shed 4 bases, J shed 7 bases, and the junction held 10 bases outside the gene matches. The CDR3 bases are TGCGCCAGCAGCCCGGGACAGGCCCCTTATAATGAGCAGTTCTTC. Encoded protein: CASSPGQAPYNEQFF.